This T cell receptor (beta chain) was identified during a study of identical twins. On this clonotype: Its cognate antigen is unknown.

From the 5' RACE reads, TCRdb called clonotypes with MiXCR, one entry per CDR3 protein. Among about 1.7 million distinct CDR3 sequences listed, 25% to 35% were seen once. V dropped 0 bases and J dropped 1 base, with 7 bases sitting between them. Germline assignment: CDR1 MGHRA and CDR2 YSYEKL. This CDR3 contains 15 residues. Study-wide results and caveats: The models systematically underestimated how much out-of-frame TCR alpha was shared in monozygotic twins. Reduced insertions were recorded for abundant cord blood beta clonotypes, with no such pattern in memory repertoires.

Sample: cord blood. The chain carries TRBV4-1 and TRBJ2-1; D not resolved. The receptor was isolated from a newborn girl in good health. The CDR3 sequence is CASSQDCGSYNEQFF. CDR3 sequence (DNA): TGCGCCAGCAGCCAAGATTGCGGTTCCTACAATGAGCAGTTCTTC.